The sample holds many counts of the clone carrying this TCR beta chain. Preparation of the TCRbeta library was carried out with unique molecular identifiers. TCRdb ran MiXCR on the PCR reads and lists one entry per CDR3 protein. The profile shows about 690,000 distinct CDR3 sequences, around 16% of them singletons. This sample was included in a study of T-cell reconstitution after alpha-beta-depleted transplantation in children. Looked up from germline, CDR1 is DFQATT and CDR2 is SNEGSKA (reference sequence). This CDR3 is built from 16 residues. The V and J ends lost 2 bases and 1 base, in that order; junction bases with no gene match: 6.

The sample here was PBMCs from the stem cell graft donor, taken from the stem cell graft. This chain links TRBV20-1 with TRBJ2-1; TRBD2 matches 9 bases. The TCR was taken from a human donor who donated a stem cell graft to a child with acute myeloid leukemia. The CDR3 region is CSARTAGGVSYNEQFF. The CDR3 region has the DNA TGCAGTGCTAGAACAGCGGGGGGCGTTTCCTACAATGAGCAGTTCTTC.